Following are 3 T cell receptor beta chains from one sample sequenced in a study of T cells in Graves' hyperthyroidism and ophthalmopathy. Template material for amplifying TCR beta CDR3 regions consisted of RNA transcripts. When the TCR CDR3 underwent first-round RT-PCR, the HTBI primer set was used. TCRdb ran MiXCR on the multiplex PCR reads and lists one entry per CDR3 protein. There are fewer than 650,000 distinct CDR3 sequences in the sample; roughly 15% occur only once, and approximately 4.3% lies in the top ten. Sequencing used blood. The receptors here all came from a middle-aged woman with Graves' ophthalmopathy.

This rearrangement joins TRBV6-5 to TRBJ2-7, with a weak D call TRBD2 (6 bases). From germline, CDR1 is MNHEY and CDR2 SVGAGI. There are 15 residues in the CDR3. Trimming shortened V by 4 bases and J by 1 base, and 14 bases separated the two germline ends. The CDR3 reads CASSSNTRDSYEQYF. CDR3 sequence (DNA): TGTGCCAGCAGTTCAAATACGCGGGATTCCTACGAGCAGTACTTC.

This clonotype has at least ten counts. This chain joins TRBV6-5 and TRBJ2-7; tentatively, D is TRBD1 or TRBD2 (6 bases each). From germline, CDR1 is MNHEY and CDR2 SVGAGI. Deletions cut 7 bases from V and 5 bases from J, with 18 bases between. This CDR3 region has 14 residues. For the CDR3, the DNA is TGTGCCAGCACTCCCGGAGGGGGGATCCACGAGCAGTACTTC. Encoded protein: CASTPGGGIHEQYF.

Many counts were recorded for this clonotype. This rearrangement joins TRBV27 to TRBJ1-2, with a possible D match to TRBD1 (6 bases). Trimming pared 2 bases from V and 7 bases from J, leaving 11 bases between. The CDR3 covers 13 residues. Germline V CDR1 and CDR2: MNHEY, SMNVEV (reference sequence). CDR3 in amino acids: CASSLRGAVGYTF. In DNA form, the CDR3 reads TGTGCCAGCAGTTTACGGGGGGCAGTTGGCTACACCTTC.